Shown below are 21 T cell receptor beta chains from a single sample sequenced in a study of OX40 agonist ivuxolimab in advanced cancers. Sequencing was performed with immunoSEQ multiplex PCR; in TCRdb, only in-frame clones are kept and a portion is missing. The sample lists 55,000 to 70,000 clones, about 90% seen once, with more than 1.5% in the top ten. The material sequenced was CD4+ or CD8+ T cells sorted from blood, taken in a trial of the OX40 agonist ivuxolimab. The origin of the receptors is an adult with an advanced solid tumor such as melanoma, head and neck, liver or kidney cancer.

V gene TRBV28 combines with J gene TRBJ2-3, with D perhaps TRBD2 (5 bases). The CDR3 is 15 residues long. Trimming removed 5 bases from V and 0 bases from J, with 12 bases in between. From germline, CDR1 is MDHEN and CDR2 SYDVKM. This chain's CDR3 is CASSTPRTSTDTQYF. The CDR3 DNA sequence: TGTGCCAGCAGTACCCCGAGGACTAGCACAGATACGCAGTATTTT. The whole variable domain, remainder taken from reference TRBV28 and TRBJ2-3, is DVKVTQSSRYLVKRTGEKVFLECVQDMDHENMFWYRQDPGLGLRLIYFSYDVKMKEKGDIPEGYSVSREKKERFSLILESASTNQTSMYLCASSTPRTSTDTQYFGPGTRLTVL.

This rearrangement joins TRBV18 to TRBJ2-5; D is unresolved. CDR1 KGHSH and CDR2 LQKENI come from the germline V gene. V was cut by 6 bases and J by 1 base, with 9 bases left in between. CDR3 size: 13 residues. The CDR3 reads CASSLGIQETQYF. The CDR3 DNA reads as TGTGCCAGCTCCCTAGGTATCCAAGAGACCCAGTACTTC. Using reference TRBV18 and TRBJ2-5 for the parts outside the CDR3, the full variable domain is NAGVMQNPRHLVRRRGQEARLRCSPMKGHSHVYWYRQLPEEGLKFMVYLQKENIIDESGMPKERFSAEFPKEGPSILRIQQVVRGDSAAYFCASSLGIQETQYFGPGTRLLVL.

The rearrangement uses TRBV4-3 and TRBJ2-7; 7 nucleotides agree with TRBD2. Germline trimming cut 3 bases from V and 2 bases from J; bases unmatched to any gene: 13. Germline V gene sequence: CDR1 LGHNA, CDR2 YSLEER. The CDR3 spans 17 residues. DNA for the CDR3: TGCGCCAGCAGCCACAAGTCTGGGGCAGGGAGGGCCTACGAGCAGTACTTC. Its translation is CASSHKSGAGRAYEQYF.

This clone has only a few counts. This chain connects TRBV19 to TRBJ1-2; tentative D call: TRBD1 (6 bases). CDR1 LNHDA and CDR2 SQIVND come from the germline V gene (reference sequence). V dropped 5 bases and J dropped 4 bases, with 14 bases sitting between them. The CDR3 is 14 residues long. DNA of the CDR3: TGTGCCAGTAGTTCCCGGACAGTTAGCTATGGCTACACCTTC. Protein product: CASSSRTVSYGYTF.

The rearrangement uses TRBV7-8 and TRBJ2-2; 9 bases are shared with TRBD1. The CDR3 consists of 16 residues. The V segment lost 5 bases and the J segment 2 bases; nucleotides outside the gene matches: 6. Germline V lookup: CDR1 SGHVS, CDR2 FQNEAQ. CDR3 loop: CASSPGTGPNTGELFF. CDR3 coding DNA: TGTGCCAGCAGCCCAGGGACAGGGCCAAACACCGGGGAGCTGTTTTTT.

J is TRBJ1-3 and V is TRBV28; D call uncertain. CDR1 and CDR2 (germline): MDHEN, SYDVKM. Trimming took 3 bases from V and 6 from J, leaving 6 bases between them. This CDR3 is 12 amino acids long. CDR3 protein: CASSFGLNTIYF. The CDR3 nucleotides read TGTGCCAGCAGTTTCGGCCTAAACACCATATATTTT.

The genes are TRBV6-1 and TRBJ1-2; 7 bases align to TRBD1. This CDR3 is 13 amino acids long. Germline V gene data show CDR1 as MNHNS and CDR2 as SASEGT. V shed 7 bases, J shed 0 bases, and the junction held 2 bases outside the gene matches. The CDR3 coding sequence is TGTGCCAGCACTGGGACAGCTAACTATGGCTACACCTTC. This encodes CASTGTANYGYTF.

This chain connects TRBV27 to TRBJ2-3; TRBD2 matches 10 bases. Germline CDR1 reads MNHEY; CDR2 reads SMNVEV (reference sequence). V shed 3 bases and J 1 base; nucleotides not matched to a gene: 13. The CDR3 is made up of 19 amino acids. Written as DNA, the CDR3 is TGTGCCAGCAGTTTGCGAGAGTCGGGCGGGACTAGCGGCACAGATACGCAGTATTTT. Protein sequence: CASSLRESGGTSGTDTQYF.

The CDR3 is CASSADRGQNSPLHF. CDR3 sequence (DNA): TGTGCCAGCAGTGCCGACAGGGGGCAAAATTCACCCCTCCACTTT. The rearrangement links TRBV27 to TRBJ1-6, with 10 bases identical to TRBD1. The CDR3 is 15 residues long. Germline CDR1 reads MNHEY; CDR2 reads SMNVEV (reference sequence). V lost 5 bases to trimming and J lost 7 bases; unmatched junction nucleotides: 5.

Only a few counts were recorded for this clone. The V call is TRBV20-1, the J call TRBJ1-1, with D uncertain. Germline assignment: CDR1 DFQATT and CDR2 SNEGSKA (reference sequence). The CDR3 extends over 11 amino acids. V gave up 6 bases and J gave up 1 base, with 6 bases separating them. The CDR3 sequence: CSAEENTEAFF. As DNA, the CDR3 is TGCAGTGCAGAGGAGAACACTGAAGCTTTCTTT.

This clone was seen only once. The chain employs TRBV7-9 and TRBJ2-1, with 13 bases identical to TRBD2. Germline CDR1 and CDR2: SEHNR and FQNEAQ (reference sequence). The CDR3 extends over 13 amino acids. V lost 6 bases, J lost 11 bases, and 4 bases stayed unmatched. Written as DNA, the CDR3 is TGTGCCAGCAGAACCGGGACTAGCGGGAAGCAGTTCTTC. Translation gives CASRTGTSGKQFF.

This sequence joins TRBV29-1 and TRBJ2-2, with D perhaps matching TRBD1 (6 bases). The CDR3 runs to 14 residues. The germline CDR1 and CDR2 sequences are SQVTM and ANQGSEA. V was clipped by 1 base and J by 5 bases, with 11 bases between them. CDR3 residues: CSVEGPGETGELFF. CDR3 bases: TGCAGCGTTGAAGGCCCAGGGGAGACCGGGGAGCTGTTTTTT.

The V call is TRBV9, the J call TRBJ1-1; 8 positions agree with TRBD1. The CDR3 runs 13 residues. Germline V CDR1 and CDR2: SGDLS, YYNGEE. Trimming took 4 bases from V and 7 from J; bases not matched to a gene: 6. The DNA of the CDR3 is TGTGCCAGCAGCTTTCAGGGGGCTGATGAAGCTTTCTTT. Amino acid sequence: CASSFQGADEAFF.

The CDR3 nucleotides read TGCGCCAGCAGACCCGGGACAGCCTTCGAAAAACTGTTTTTT. Protein: CASRPGTAFEKLFF. The chain is built from TRBV5-1 and TRBJ1-4; 7 bases are a match to TRBD1. The CDR3 has 14 residues. CDR1 is SGHRS and CDR2 is YFSETQ in the germline V gene. J lost 8 bases, V lost 5 bases, and 9 bases had no gene match.

The CDR3 reads CASSLPTSGSTDTQYF. DNA of the CDR3: TGCGCCAGCAGCCTTCCGACTAGCGGGAGCACAGATACGCAGTATTTT. The chain joins TRBV5-1 to TRBJ2-3; 10 nucleotides agree with TRBD2. This CDR3 has 16 residues. Germline V gene lookup returns CDR1 SGHRS and CDR2 YFSETQ. The V gene end was trimmed by 4 bases and the J gene end by 0 bases; junction bases not matched to a gene: 5.

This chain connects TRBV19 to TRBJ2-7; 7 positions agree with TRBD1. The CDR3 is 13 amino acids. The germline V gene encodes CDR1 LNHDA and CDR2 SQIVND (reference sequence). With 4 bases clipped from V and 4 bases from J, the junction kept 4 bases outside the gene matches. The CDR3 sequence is CASSRVQGYEQYF. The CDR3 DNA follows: TGTGCCAGTAGTAGAGTACAGGGGTACGAGCAGTACTTC.

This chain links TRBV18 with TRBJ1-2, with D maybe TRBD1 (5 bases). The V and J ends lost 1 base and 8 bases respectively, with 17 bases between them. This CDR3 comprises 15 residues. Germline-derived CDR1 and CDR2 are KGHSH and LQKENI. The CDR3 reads CASSPLTGALKGYTF. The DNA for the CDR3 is TGTGCCAGCTCACCACTGACTGGGGCTCTGAAAGGCTACACCTTC.

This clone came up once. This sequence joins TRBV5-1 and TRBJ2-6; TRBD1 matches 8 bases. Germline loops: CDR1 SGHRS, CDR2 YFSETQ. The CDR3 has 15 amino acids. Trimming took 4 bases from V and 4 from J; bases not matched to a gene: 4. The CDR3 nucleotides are TGCGCCAGCAGCCCGACAGGGGACGGGGCCAACGTCCTGACTTTC. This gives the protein CASSPTGDGANVLTF.

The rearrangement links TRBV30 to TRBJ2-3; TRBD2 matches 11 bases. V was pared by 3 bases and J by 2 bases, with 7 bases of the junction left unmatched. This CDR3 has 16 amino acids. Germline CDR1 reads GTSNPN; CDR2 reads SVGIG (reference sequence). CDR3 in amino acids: CAWSLAGGSSTDTQYF. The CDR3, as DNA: TGTGCCTGGAGCCTAGCGGGAGGATCTTCCACAGATACGCAGTATTTT. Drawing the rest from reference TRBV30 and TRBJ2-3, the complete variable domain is SQTIHQWPATLVQPVGSPLSLECTVEGTSNPNLYWYRQAAGRGLQLLFYSVGIGQISSEVPQNLSASRPQDRQFILSSKKLLLSDSGFYLCAWSLAGGSSTDTQYFGPGTRLTVL.

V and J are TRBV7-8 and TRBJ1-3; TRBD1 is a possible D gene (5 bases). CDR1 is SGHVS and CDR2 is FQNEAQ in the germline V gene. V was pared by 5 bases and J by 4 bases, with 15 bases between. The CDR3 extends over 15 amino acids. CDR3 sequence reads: CASSREGFSGNTIYF. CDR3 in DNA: TGTGCCAGCAGCAGGGAGGGGTTTTCGGGAAACACCATATATTTT.

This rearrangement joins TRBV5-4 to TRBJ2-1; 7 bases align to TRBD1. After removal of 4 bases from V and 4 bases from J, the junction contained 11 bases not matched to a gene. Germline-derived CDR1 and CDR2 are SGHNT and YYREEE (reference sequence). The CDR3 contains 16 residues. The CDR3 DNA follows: TGTGCCAGCAGCAAAGGTGGGACAGCCACTTACAATGAGCAGTTCTTC. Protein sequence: CASSKGGTATYNEQFF.